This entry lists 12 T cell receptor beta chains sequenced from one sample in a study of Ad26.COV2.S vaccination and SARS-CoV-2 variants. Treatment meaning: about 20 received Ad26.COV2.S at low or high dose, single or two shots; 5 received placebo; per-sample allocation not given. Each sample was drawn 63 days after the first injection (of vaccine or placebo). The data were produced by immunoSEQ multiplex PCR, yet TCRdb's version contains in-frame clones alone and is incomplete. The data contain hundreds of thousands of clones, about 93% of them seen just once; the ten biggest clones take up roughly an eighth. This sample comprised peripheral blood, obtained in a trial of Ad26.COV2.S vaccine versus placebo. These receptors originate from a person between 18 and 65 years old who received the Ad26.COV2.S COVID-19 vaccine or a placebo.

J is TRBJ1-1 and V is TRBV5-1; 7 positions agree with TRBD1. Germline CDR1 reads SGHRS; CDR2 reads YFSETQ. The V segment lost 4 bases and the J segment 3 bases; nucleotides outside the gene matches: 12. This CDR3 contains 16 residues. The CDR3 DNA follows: TGCGCCAGCAGCCTAGAAGGGAGGGGGCTTGACACTGAAGCTTTCTTT. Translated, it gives CASSLEGRGLDTEAFF.

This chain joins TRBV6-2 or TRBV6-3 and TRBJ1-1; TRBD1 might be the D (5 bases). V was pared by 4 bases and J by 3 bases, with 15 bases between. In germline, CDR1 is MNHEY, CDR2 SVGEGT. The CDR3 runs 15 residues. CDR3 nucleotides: TGTGCCAGCAGTTTCGCAGGGTTTGGGGACACTGAAGCTTTCTTT. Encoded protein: CASSFAGFGDTEAFF.

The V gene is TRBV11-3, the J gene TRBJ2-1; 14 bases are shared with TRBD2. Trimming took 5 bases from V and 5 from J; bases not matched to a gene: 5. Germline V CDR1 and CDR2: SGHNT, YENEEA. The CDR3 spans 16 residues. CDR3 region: CASSPRLAGGDNEQFF. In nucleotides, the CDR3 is TGTGCCAGCAGCCCCCGACTAGCGGGAGGGGACAATGAGCAGTTCTTC.

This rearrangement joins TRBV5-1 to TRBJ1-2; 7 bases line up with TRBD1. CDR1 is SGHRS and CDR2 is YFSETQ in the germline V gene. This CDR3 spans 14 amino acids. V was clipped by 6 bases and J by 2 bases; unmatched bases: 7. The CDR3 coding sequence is TGCGCCAGCACCCGGGGACAGACCAACTATGGCTACACCTTC. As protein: CASTRGQTNYGYTF.

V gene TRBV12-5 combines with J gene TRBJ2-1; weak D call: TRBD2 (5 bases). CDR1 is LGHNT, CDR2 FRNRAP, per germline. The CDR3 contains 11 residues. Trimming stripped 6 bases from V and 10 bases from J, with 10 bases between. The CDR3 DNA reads TGTGCTAGTGGGGAGGTGCACGAGCAGTTCTTC. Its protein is CASGEVHEQFF.

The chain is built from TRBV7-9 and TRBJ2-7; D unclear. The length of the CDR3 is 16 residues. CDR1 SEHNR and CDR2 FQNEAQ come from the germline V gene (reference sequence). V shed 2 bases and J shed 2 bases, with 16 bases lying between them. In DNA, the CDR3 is TGTGCCAGCAGCTTACCCCCCATTGGCGCCCCCTACGAGCAGTACTTC. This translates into CASSLPPIGAPYEQYF. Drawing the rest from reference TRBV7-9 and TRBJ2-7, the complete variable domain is DTGVSQNPRHKITKRGQNVTFRCDPISEHNRLYWYRQTLGQGPEFLTYFQNEAQLEKSRLLSDRFSAERPKGSFSTLEIQRTEQGDSAMYLCASSLPPIGAPYEQYFGPGTRLTVT.

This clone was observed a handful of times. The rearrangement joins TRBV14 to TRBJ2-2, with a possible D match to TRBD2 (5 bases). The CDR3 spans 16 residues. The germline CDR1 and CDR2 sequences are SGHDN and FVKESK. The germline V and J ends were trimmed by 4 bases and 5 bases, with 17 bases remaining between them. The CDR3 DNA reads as TGTGCCAGCAGCCCCCGTCGAGGGCGAAGTACCGGGGAGCTGTTTTTT. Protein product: CASSPRRGRSTGELFF.

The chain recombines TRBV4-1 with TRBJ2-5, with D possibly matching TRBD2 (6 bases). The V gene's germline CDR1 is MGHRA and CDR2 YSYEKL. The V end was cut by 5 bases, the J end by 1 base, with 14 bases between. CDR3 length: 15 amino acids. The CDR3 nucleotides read TGCGCCAGCAGCACTAGCTATACTACCCAAGAGACCCAGTACTTC. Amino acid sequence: CASSTSYTTQETQYF.

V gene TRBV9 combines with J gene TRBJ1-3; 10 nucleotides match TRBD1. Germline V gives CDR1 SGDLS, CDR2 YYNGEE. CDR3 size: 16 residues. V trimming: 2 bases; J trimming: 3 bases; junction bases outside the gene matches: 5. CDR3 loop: CASSVGDRGFGNTIYF. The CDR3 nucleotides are TGTGCCAGCAGCGTTGGGGACAGGGGTTTTGGAAACACCATATATTTT.

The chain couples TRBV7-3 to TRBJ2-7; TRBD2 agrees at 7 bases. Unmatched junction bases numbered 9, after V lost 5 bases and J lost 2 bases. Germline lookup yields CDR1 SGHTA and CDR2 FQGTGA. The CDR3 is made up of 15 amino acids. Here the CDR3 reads CASSPGEGLTYEQYF. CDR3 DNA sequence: TGTGCCAGCAGCCCCGGGGAGGGCCTGACCTACGAGCAGTACTTC.

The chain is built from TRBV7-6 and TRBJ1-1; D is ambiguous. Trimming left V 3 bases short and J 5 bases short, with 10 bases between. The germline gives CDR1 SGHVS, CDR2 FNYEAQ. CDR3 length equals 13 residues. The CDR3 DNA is TGTGCCAGCAGCTTGGGTACTCGGACTGAAGCTTTCTTT. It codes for CASSLGTRTEAFF.

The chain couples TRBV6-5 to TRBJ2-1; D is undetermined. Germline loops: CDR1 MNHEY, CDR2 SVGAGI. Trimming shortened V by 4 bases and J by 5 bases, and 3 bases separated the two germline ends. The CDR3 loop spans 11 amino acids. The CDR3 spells CASSSNNEQFF. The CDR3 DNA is TGTGCCAGCAGTTCAAACAATGAGCAGTTCTTC.